This T cell receptor (beta chain) was captured by sequencing in a study of control samples from healthy donors and cancer patients. Only in-frame clones appear in the TCRdb table, and some are missing; sequencing was by immunoSEQ multiplex PCR. The sample comprises fewer than 200,000 clones, roughly 94% of which are singletons, and about 15% rests with the top ten. Germline assignment: CDR1 SGHRS and CDR2 YFSETQ. The CDR3 loop spans 16 amino acids. After removal of 2 bases from V and 5 bases from J, the junction contained 9 bases not matched to a gene. Sequenced material: PBMCs. This chain connects TRBV5-1 to TRBJ2-3; 9 bases map to TRBD2. This sequence originates from a man aged 55 to 70 with colorectal cancer. The CDR3 DNA follows: TGCGCCAGCAGCTTTGGGAGCGGGGGGCCCGTAGATACGCAGTATTTT. Translating gives CASSFGSGGPVDTQYF.